This T cell receptor beta chain derives from a study of neurological immune-mediated disorders. Germline V gene sequence: CDR1 SNHLY, CDR2 FYNNEI. This CDR3 is 15 amino acids long. The trim removed 5 bases at V and 3 bases at J, leaving 8 bases unmatched. This clonotype came up many times. MiXCR, applied by TCRdb to the 5' RACE reads, yields one record per CDR3 protein. This sample carries 30,000 or so distinct CDR3 sequences, roughly 15% of them seen once, and the ten largest clones take 27%. The chain recombines TRBV2 with TRBJ2-7; 9 bases are a match to TRBD1. The sample was PBMCs. The sequence derives from a man aged 65 to 79 in good health. CDR3 amino acids: CASSRGQGRIYEQYF. The CDR3 DNA reads as TGTGCCAGCAGTCGGGGACAGGGAAGAATCTACGAGCAGTACTTC.